This T cell receptor beta chain was found in a study of post-analysis software for immune sequencing data. Study findings and constraints: Roughly five TRBV segments were more frequent in patients than controls; TRBV5-6, TRBV5-1 and TRBV20-1 belonged to this group. Normalized Chao1 diversity was significantly lower in multiple sclerosis patients than in controls. Samples sharing a preparation batch grouped tightly together when assessed by F measure.

CDR1 is SGDLS, CDR2 YYNGEE, per germline. The CDR3 runs 16 residues. Trimming at V came to 0 bases and at J to 6 bases, leaving 6 bases not matched to a gene. TCR beta cDNA libraries included unique molecular identifiers. Out of roughly 1 to 10 million T cells, 470,000 or so cDNA molecules were generated. TCRdb re-called the PCR reads through MiXCR, storing one row per CDR3 protein. The sample consists of roughly 800,000 distinct CDR3 sequences, 46% of them appearing once. This clonotype was observed a handful of times. Its antigen is undetermined. The chain couples TRBV9 to TRBJ2-2; 9 nucleotides agree with TRBD2. The TCR comes from a girl aged 5-17 years with multiple sclerosis. The sequenced material came from blood. CDR3 coding DNA: TGTGCCAGCAGCGTAGAAGTAGCGGGAGTCCCCGGGGAGCTGTTTTTT. Translated: CASSVEVAGVPGELFF.